The clone carrying this TCR beta chain was recorded only once. This sample was included in a study of blood T cell repertoires in COVID-19. Study-wide context: Acute and convalescent COVID-19 samples came from the United States, Italy and Spain. T cells, B-cell-depleted T cells, or PBMCs provided the cDNA or gDNA that served as material.

Libraries were prepared by immunoSEQ multiplex PCR; TCRdb keeps only in-frame clonotypes and omits some of them. The top ten clones hold around 2% of a sample with around 150,000 clones, approximately 95% of them seen once. The V gene lost 4 bases and the J gene lost 4 bases, with 14 bases spanning the gap. The germline V gene has CDR1 SGDLS and CDR2 YYNGEE. CDR3 length equals 14 residues. This rearrangement joins TRBV9 to TRBJ1-2; weak D call: TRBD1 (5 bases). This TCR derives from a woman aged 55-70 years with COVID-19, enrolled during active disease. The specimen sequenced was peripheral blood. The CDR3: CASSRGTLSYGYTF. Written as DNA, the CDR3 is TGTGCCAGCAGCCGAGGGACTTTGAGCTATGGCTACACCTTC.